These T cell receptor beta chains were read from a single sample in a study of post-analysis software for immune sequencing data. TCRdb fed the PCR reads into MiXCR, producing one record per CDR3 protein. The table includes roughly 600,000 distinct CDR3 sequences, about 40% detected once. The sample was blood. These TCRs come from a girl between 5 and 17 years old with multiple sclerosis. Each CDR3 is given with its conserved first and last residue. The D gene is left open where the match is weak. The size of a clone is reported for some rows only, either as once, few or many, or as a class for expanded clones.

j_gene	abundance	d_gene	v_gene	len	CDR3aa	CDR3nt
TRBJ2-3	-	-	TRBV25-1	15	CASSEGAGDTDTQYF	TGTGCCAGCAGTGAAGGGGCAGGGGATACGGATACGCAGTATTTT
TRBJ2-5	few	TRBD1	TRBV25-1	13	CASGITGEETQYF	TGTGCCAGCGGCATTACAGGGGAGGAGACCCAGTACTTC
TRBJ2-7	-	TRBD2	TRBV20-1	16	CSARVTSGGNYNEQYF	TGCAGTGCTAGAGTTACTAGCGGGGGGAACTACAATGAGCAGTACTTC
TRBJ2-1	few	-	TRBV7-2	15	CASSLEADSYNEQFF	TGTGCCAGCAGCTTAGAAGCAGACAGTTACAATGAGCAGTTCTTC
TRBJ1-1	-	-	TRBV29-1	14	CSAHRALTNTEAFF	TGCAGCGCCCACAGGGCCCTCACGAACACTGAAGCTTTCTTT
TRBJ2-3	-	-	TRBV10-1	14	CASSEKGGTDTQYF	TGCGCCAGCAGTGAGAAGGGCGGCACAGATACGCAGTATTTT
TRBJ2-4	-	-	TRBV7-6	16	CASSPGQLVAKNIQYF	TGTGCCAGCAGCCCTGGACAGCTGGTAGCCAAAAACATTCAGTACTTC
TRBJ2-3	-	TRBD2	TRBV5-1	18	CASSFPLAGGSGADTQYF	TGCGCCAGCAGCTTCCCACTAGCGGGAGGGAGTGGAGCAGATACGCAGTATTTT
TRBJ2-5	-	-	TRBV7-9	14	CGSSSEGAGETQYF	TGTGGCAGCAGCTCGGAGGGGGCGGGGGAGACCCAGTACTTC
TRBJ2-6	-	-	TRBV5-1	15	CASSLSTSGANVLTF	TGCGCCAGCAGCTTATCAACCTCTGGGGCCAACGTCCTGACTTTC
TRBJ2-3	-	-	TRBV12-3/TRBV12-4	13	CASSLWRADTQYF	TGTGCCAGCAGTTTATGGAGGGCAGATACGCAGTATTTT
TRBJ2-7	-	TRBD2	TRBV6-2/TRBV6-3	14	CASSLPGLAYEQYF	TGTGCCAGCAGTTTACCGGGACTAGCCTACGAGCAGTACTTC
TRBJ2-3	-	TRBD1	TRBV25-1	15	CASSRQGAGTDTQYF	TGTGCCAGCAGCCGACAGGGGGCAGGCACAGATACGCAGTATTTT
TRBJ2-1	-	-	TRBV12-3/TRBV12-4	13	CASSTEGPDEQFF	TGTGCCAGCAGTACAGAGGGGCCTGATGAGCAGTTCTTC
TRBJ2-6	-	-	TRBV9	15	CASSVADSGANVLTF	TGTGCCAGCAGCGTAGCGGACTCTGGGGCCAACGTCCTGACTTTC
TRBJ2-7	-	-	TRBV29-1	13	CSVGRDKTYEQYF	TGCAGCGTTGGGCGGGACAAAACCTACGAGCAGTACTTC
TRBJ2-5	few	TRBD1	TRBV7-9	15	CASSPTRQGRETQYF	TGTGCCAGCAGCCCAACCAGACAGGGTAGGGAGACCCAGTACTTC
TRBJ2-1	-	-	TRBV28	13	CATTGLGYNEQFF	TGTGCCACTACGGGGCTGGGCTACAATGAGCAGTTCTTC
TRBJ2-6	-	TRBD2	TRBV6-6	13	CANWGGEANVLTF	TGTGCCAACTGGGGGGGGGAGGCCAACGTCCTGACTTTC
TRBJ1-4	-	TRBD1	TRBV29-1	10	CSAGTDGLFF	TGCAGCGCTGGGACAGATGGACTGTTTTTT
TRBJ1-6	-	-	TRBV5-1	15	CASSLFVDSHSPLHF	TGCGCCAGCAGCTTGTTTGTAGATTCGCATTCACCCCTCCACTTT
TRBJ2-1	-	-	TRBV28	15	CATSVWGLNYNEQFF	TGTGCCACTTCTGTATGGGGACTCAACTACAATGAGCAGTTCTTC
TRBJ2-1	-	TRBD1	TRBV15	13	CATSRRTGEKQFF	TGTGCCACCAGCAGGAGGACAGGGGAGAAGCAGTTCTTC